These 21 T cell receptor beta chains were sequenced from one sample in a study of cytomegalovirus exposure and HLA in healthy donors. Use of 60 Vbeta and 13 Jbeta primers characterized the PCR. TCRdb's copy holds only in-frame clones and misses some; the assay was immunoSEQ multiplex PCR. The sample carries approximately 160,000 clones, around 77% recorded once. Specimen: PBMCs. These receptors all come from a woman between 25 and 40 years old in good health and CMV-seronegative.

The gene calls are TRBV28 and TRBJ2-7, with TRBD2 as a possible D gene (5 bases). The CDR3 sequence is 14 residues long. The germline gives CDR1 MDHEN, CDR2 SYDVKM. The germline V and J ends were trimmed by 5 bases and 2 bases, with 13 bases remaining between them. The CDR3 DNA sequence: TGTGCCAGCAGTCCGCTAGCCACGCCCTACGAGCAGTACTTC. Encoded protein: CASSPLATPYEQYF.

The chain links TRBV7-6 to TRBJ1-1, with unresolved D. V lost 6 bases, J lost 3 bases, and 14 bases lay in between. Germline CDR1 SGHVS, CDR2 FNYEAQ. This CDR3 region has 14 residues. The CDR3 region has the DNA TGTGCCAGCAGGAGGGTTCCCGAGGACACTGAAGCTTTCTTT. Translation gives CASRRVPEDTEAFF.

The chain recombines TRBV6-5 with TRBJ2-5, with D uncertain. The DNA end is more similar to TRBJ2-7, so the J call may be wrong. This CDR3 is built from 14 residues. Looked up from germline, CDR1 is MNHEY and CDR2 is SVGAGI. CDR3 coding DNA: TGTGCCAGCAGTTACGCCCGAAAGGAGTACGAGCAGTACTTC. Amino acids: CASSYARKEYEQYF.

The rearrangement links TRBV19 to TRBJ2-2; 8 bases align to TRBD1. The length of the CDR3 is 17 residues. Germline V gives CDR1 LNHDA, CDR2 SQIVND (reference sequence). With 2 bases clipped from V and 5 bases from J, the junction kept 10 bases outside the gene matches. In DNA, the CDR3 is TGTGCCAGTAGTATACTCCCGGGACAGGCCGCAACCGGGGAGCTGTTTTTT. Translating it yields CASSILPGQAATGELFF.

This rearrangement joins TRBV7-9 to TRBJ1-1, with TRBD1 identical over 7 bases. CDR1 is SEHNR and CDR2 is FQNEAQ in the germline V gene (reference sequence). The CDR3 is 14 amino acids. V shed 3 bases and J 2 bases; nucleotides not matched to a gene: 3. The CDR3 loop is CASSFIGGNTEAFF. The CDR3 DNA follows: TGTGCCAGCAGCTTCATAGGGGGCAACACTGAAGCTTTCTTT.

The chain employs TRBV28 and TRBJ2-7; D uncertain. The germline gives CDR1 MDHEN, CDR2 SYDVKM. The CDR3 length is 13 residues. V gave up 8 bases and J gave up 3 bases, with 14 bases separating them. The CDR3 DNA is TGTGCCAGCGCCATATCCCAGAACTACGAGCAGTACTTC. It encodes CASAISQNYEQYF.

V is TRBV27 and J is TRBJ1-2, with D possibly TRBD1 on 5 matching bases. Germline V CDR1 and CDR2: MNHEY, SMNVEV (reference sequence). The CDR3 is 15 residues long. Trimming stripped 6 bases from V and 4 bases from J, with 18 bases between. The CDR3 loop is CASSSRDSGPYGYTF. DNA for the CDR3: TGTGCCAGCAGCTCCCGGGACTCCGGCCCCTATGGCTACACCTTC.

The rearrangement links TRBV4-3 to TRBJ1-5; D possibly corresponds to TRBD1 (5 bases). Per the germline V gene, CDR1 is LGHNA and CDR2 is YSLEER. This CDR3 is built from 15 residues. Trimming stripped 4 bases from V and 6 bases from J, with 16 bases between. The CDR3 DNA reads as TGCGCCAGCAGCCCGGGACTGGGTGGCGGTCAGCCCCAGCATTTT. Protein: CASSPGLGGGQPQHF.

The gene calls are TRBV5-1 and TRBJ1-1; no reliable D call. Germline CDR1 SGHRS, CDR2 YFSETQ. The CDR3 spans 14 residues. Between the trimmed V and J ends, which lost 4 bases and 4 bases, there was a span of 14 bases. Here the CDR3 DNA reads TGCGCCAGCAGCGACGGGGTTCAGAGCACTGAAGCTTTCTTT. Translation: CASSDGVQSTEAFF.

The V gene is TRBV6-8, the J gene TRBJ2-7; 9 nucleotides align to TRBD1. The V gene's germline CDR1 is MNHGY and CDR2 SAAAGT. The CDR3 loop spans 12 amino acids. Losses at the gene ends were 10 bases for V and 3 bases for J; bases not matched to a gene: 4. CDR3 amino acids: CAIRDRVYEQYF. The DNA of the CDR3 is TGTGCCATCCGGGACAGGGTCTACGAGCAGTACTTC.

This clone was detected a few times. This chain links TRBV5-4 with TRBJ1-5, with D perhaps TRBD1 (6 bases). With 0 bases removed from V and 8 bases from J, the gap between germline ends came to 6 bases. Germline lookup yields CDR1 SGHNT and CDR2 YYREEE (reference sequence). The length of the CDR3 is 12 residues. DNA of the CDR3: TGTGCCAGCAGCTTGGCAGGGGAGCCCCAGCATTTT. Protein: CASSLAGEPQHF.

The gene calls are TRBV13 and TRBJ2-2; TRBD2 matches 9 bases. This CDR3 contains 18 residues. J lost 0 bases, V lost 2 bases, and 7 bases had no gene match. Per germline, CDR1 PRHDT and CDR2 FYEKMQ (reference sequence). The CDR3 DNA sequence: TGTGCCAGCAGCTTACTTGCGGGAGGGGGGGCGAACACCGGGGAGCTGTTTTTT. Translating gives CASSLLAGGGANTGELFF.

With regard to this clone: A read error may be the cause here, since a much bigger clone is one base away. The rearrangement uses TRBV27 and TRBJ1-1, with D possibly matching TRBD1 (6 bases). CDR1 and CDR2 (germline): MNHEY, SMNVEV (reference sequence). The ends were cut back, 4 bases at V and 9 bases at J, with 9 bases in the middle. This CDR3 region has 11 residues. DNA for the CDR3: TGTGCCAGCAGTTACGGACAGCAAGCTTTCTTT. This encodes CASSYGQQAFF.

The chain couples TRBV27 to TRBJ1-4, with D possibly TRBD1 on 5 matching bases. The CDR3 is made up of 15 amino acids. Trimming took off 5 bases at V and 7 bases at J, with 17 bases between the two ends. CDR1 is MNHEY, CDR2 SMNVEV, per germline (reference sequence). The CDR3 loop reads CASSTSRVLGEKLFF. The CDR3 region has the DNA TGTGCCAGCAGTACATCCAGGGTCCTAGGTGAAAAACTGTTTTTT.

V and J are TRBV7-2 and TRBJ2-1, with 12 positions matching TRBD2. Germline lookup yields CDR1 SGHTA and CDR2 FQGNSA. The CDR3 sequence is 18 residues long. The trim removed 5 bases at V and 5 bases at J, leaving 13 bases unmatched. This chain's CDR3 is CASSPRGLAGGRNNEQFF. The CDR3 bases are TGTGCCAGCAGCCCAAGAGGTCTAGCGGGAGGGAGGAACAATGAGCAGTTCTTC.

Regarding this clone: At one boundary the junction diverges from the germline segment, which might be a read error. The genes are TRBV7-7 and TRBJ2-3; D is perhaps TRBD2 (6 bases). Germline loops: CDR1 SSHAT, CDR2 FNYEAQ (reference sequence). CDR3 length equals 15 residues. CDR3 loop: CASSFGGTSTDTQYF. For the CDR3, the DNA is TGTGCTAGCAGCTTTGGAGGGACTAGCACAGATACGCAGTATTTT.

The genes are TRBV15 and TRBJ2-2; 9 bases agree with TRBD1. Germline trimming cut 3 bases from V and 1 base from J; bases unmatched to any gene: 3. The CDR3 consists of 16 residues. The germline gives CDR1 LNHNV, CDR2 YYDKDF (reference sequence). CDR3 amino acids: CATSRDRGENTGELFF. CDR3 DNA: TGTGCCACCAGCAGGGACAGGGGCGAGAACACCGGGGAGCTGTTTTTT. The variable domain in full, with the rest retrieved from reference TRBV15 and TRBJ2-2, is DAMVIQNPRYQVTQFGKPVTLSCSQTLNHNVMYWYQQKSSQAPKLLFHYYDKDFNNEADTPDNFQSRRPNTSFCFLDIRSPGLGDTAMYLCATSRDRGENTGELFFGEGSRLTVL.

J is TRBJ2-5 and V is TRBV9; 7 positions agree with TRBD1. The CDR3 is 14 amino acids. The germline gives CDR1 SGDLS, CDR2 YYNGEE. The junction had 7 bases not matched to a gene; V was cut back by 3 bases and J by 5 bases. CDR3 coding DNA: TGTGCCAGCAGCGCCTCGACAGGGCCGGAGACCCAGTACTTC. The encoded protein is CASSASTGPETQYF.

CDR3 loop: CASSLTAGRYANEQFF. CDR3 bases: TGTGCCAGCAGCTTAACGGCAGGGAGGTATGCCAATGAGCAGTTCTTC. The rearrangement uses TRBV7-3 and TRBJ2-1; a possible D gene is TRBD2 (6 bases). The CDR3 is 16 residues long. Trimming took 0 bases from V and 6 from J, leaving 15 bases between them. From germline, CDR1 is SGHTA and CDR2 FQGTGA.

The V and J genes are TRBV29-1 and TRBJ1-1; TRBD1 might be the D (5 bases). V shed 3 bases and J shed 2 bases, with 7 bases lying between them. This CDR3 has 12 residues. Germline lookup yields CDR1 SQVTM and CDR2 ANQGSEA. CDR3 sequence reads: CSVDQGNTEAFF. CDR3 bases: TGCAGCGTTGATCAGGGCAACACTGAAGCTTTCTTT.

The chain carries TRBV4-3 and TRBJ1-3; unclear D gene. This CDR3 is 15 amino acids long. Germline V CDR1 and CDR2: LGHNA, YSLEER. V lost 1 base to trimming and J lost 2 bases, with 9 bases between them. The CDR3 DNA reads as TGCGCCAGCAGCCAAGCTCGGGGAACTGGAAACACCATATATTTT. This encodes CASSQARGTGNTIYF.